Listed here is a single TCR beta chain. Antigen unknown. There are 15 residues in the CDR3. The V gene lost 3 bases and the J gene lost 6 bases, with 16 bases spanning the gap. CDR1 is SGHTA and CDR2 is FQGTGA in the germline V gene. This entry belongs to a study of cytomegalovirus exposure and HLA in healthy donors. Study results and limitations: The authors judged a highly shared variant cluster likely a sequencing artifact.

The PCR employed 60 Vbeta primers together with 13 Jbeta primers. Generated by immunoSEQ multiplex PCR, the TCRdb table keeps only in-frame clones and is missing some. The profile covers about 150,000 clones, with more than 75% appearing a single time and around 8.1% taken by the ten largest. This TCR was sampled from a woman in her fifties or sixties in good health and CMV-seropositive. Sequenced: PBMCs. The chain couples TRBV7-3 to TRBJ2-3; D is possibly TRBD2 (5 bases). Here the CDR3 reads CASSLIGLSKDTQYF. The CDR3 region has the DNA TGTGCCAGCAGCTTGATAGGACTTTCCAAGGATACGCAGTATTTT.